This T cell receptor (beta chain) was found in a study of T cells in Graves' hyperthyroidism and ophthalmopathy. CDR3 length equals 16 residues. Germline trimming cut 7 bases from V and 3 bases from J; bases unmatched to any gene: 11. Per germline, CDR1 MDHEN and CDR2 SYDVKM. Together with thyroid ultrasound, orbital computed tomography, serum thyroxine and TRAb, clinical symptoms were used for diagnoses. Fresh peripheral blood, approximately 10 ml, was the source of the PBMCs. TCR beta CDR3 region amplification was performed from RNA transcripts. First-round RT-PCR of the TCR CDR3 relied on the HTBI primer set. Using its own MiXCR run on the multiplex PCR reads, TCRdb lists one record per CDR3 protein. In the table there are around 520,000 distinct CDR3 sequences, 12% to 15% of which are singletons.

Sequences were obtained from blood. V usage is TRBV28 and J usage is TRBJ2-2; 7 positions agree with TRBD1. The receptor was derived from a woman aged 40 to 50 with Graves' hyperthyroidism. This CDR3 is CASTPAGTEHTGELFF. In nucleotides, the CDR3 is TGTGCCAGCACCCCTGCCGGGACAGAACACACCGGGGAGCTGTTTTTT.